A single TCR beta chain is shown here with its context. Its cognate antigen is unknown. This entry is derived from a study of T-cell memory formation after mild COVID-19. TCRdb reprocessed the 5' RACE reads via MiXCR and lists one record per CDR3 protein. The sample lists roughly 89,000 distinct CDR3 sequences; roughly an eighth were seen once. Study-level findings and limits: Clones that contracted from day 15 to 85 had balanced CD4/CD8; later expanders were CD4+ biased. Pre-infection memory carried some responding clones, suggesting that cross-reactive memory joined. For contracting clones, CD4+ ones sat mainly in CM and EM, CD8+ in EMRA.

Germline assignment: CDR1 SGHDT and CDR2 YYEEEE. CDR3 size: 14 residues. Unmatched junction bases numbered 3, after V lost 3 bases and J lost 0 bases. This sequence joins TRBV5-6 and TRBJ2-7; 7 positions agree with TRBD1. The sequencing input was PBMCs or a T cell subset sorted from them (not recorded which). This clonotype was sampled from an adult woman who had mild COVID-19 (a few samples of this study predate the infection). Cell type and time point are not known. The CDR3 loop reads CASSWGQSSYEQYF. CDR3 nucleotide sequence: TGTGCCAGCAGCTGGGGACAGTCCTCCTACGAGCAGTACTTC.